The source of this TCR beta chain is a study of shared clonotypes between healthy human individuals (dated by TCRdb to the early 2020s). About the investigation overall: Three men and a couple of women, aged 18 to 49 years, made up the cohort. For each donor, three plates each were used for CD4 naive and CD4 memory, two plates were used for CD8 naive, and one plate was used for CD8 memory. Blood TCR repertoires of roughly five healthy adults were deeply sequenced to estimate repertoire size and the extent of clonotype sharing between individuals. To increase sequencing depth and limit assay-specific biases, TCR repertoire library preparation and sequencing were carried out by different laboratories using diverse techniques. Per donor, leukapheresis produced somewhere between about 0.9 and 10 billion PBMCs. The paper as a whole reports these results and caveats: Naive subsets generally had larger estimated clonotype richness than memory subsets did. Pairwise subsampling led to the expectation that sequencing depth would affect the degree of clonotype sharing among donors. The small number of donors limited the genetic and exposure-history diversity represented. Rarefaction of sorted-subset datasets indicated incomplete sequencing despite the large sequencing depth. Only blood was sampled, and tissue TCR repertoires likely differ from those in blood. Compared with non-shared clonotypes, the clonotypes found in all four sorted-subset donors had higher generation probabilities. Approximately 5% of naive CD4, around 4% of naive CD8, 2.3% of memory CD4, and about 0.4% of memory CD8 clonotypes were shared across several donors.

The donors were healthy, HIV-negative adults with no recently reported acute infections or vaccinations. Only Caucasian adults living in Nashville, Tennessee, USA were represented among the donors. Magnetic negative selection was used to enrich CD4+ T cells, after which naive cells were positively selected on CD45RA and the negative fraction became the memory subset. Blood was obtained by leukapheresis, after which PBMCs were separated by Ficoll-Histopaque density gradient centrifugation and cryopreserved in liquid nitrogen vapor phase. Purity and quantity of every magnetically sorted T cell population were checked by analytical flow cytometry. Genomic DNA was isolated from every sorted fraction and measured by UV absorbance on a Nanodrop 2000c. TCR CDR3 regions were amplified from genomic DNA by multiplex PCR using the deep immunoSEQ assay. Genomic DNA extracted from each cell subset was distributed evenly over all wells of several immunoSEQ 96-well plates, and each plate served as one replicate. For sorted subsets, each replicate PCR was loaded with 200 ng genomic DNA, equivalent to 25,000 to 35,000 T cell genomes. Purified libraries were measured with a Qubit 3.0 fluorometer, size-checked on a Bioanalyzer 2100, and measured again with the KAPA Library Quantification kit. Every immunoSEQ 96-well plate was sequenced on a separate single-read 150-cycle Illumina NextSeq 550 flow cell. Under the source paper's analysis protocol: Because only junctional sequences without quality scores were contained in the immunoSEQ output, filtering matching that applied to full-length reads could not be performed. Sequences were annotated with PyIR, a Python wrapper for IgBLAST v1.9, and V/J genes and CDR3 were assigned using IMGT germline references. Reads were filtered out if the reads had weak V/J assignments (E-value above 1e-6), no CDR3, stop codons, out-of-frame junctions, or ambiguous translated residues. A V3J clonotype was defined by an identical inferred V gene, J gene, and CDR3 amino acid sequence. Percentage overlap between repertoires was computed as shared unique clonotypes divided by the size of the smaller repertoire. Repertoire richness was assessed with RTK rarefaction, the Chao1 estimator, and Recon v2.1 estimates of unobserved clonotypes. Generation probabilities were computed with OLGA for all TCRbeta clonotypes obtained by the gDNA method from a handful of donors. TCRdb limited this immuneACCESS table to in-frame rearrangements with V and J called. A share of clones is missing; checked studies link under half to unresolved V genes, and the rest is unexplained. That table is the source of V, J and clone size, and D and trimming were worked out from the DNA. This sample has roughly 2.6 million clones in its table, and 85% to 95% of those were observed once. The ten largest make up around 0.15% of the sample.

From a lookup of the germline V gene (reference sequence), CDR1 and CDR2 are LNHDA and SQIVND. V ends up 4 bases short and J 5 bases short, with an unmatched junction base count of 7. The CDR3 goes from the cysteine to the phenylalanine over 15 residues. Only the CDR3 region is kept as DNA, spanning 45 bases read in frame from base 1. Comment on this clone: There is no known antigen for this receptor. Base qualities were left out, and no much larger clone turns up one base away.

Sequences were obtained from naive CD4+ T cells sorted from blood. What this sample's cell subset or site label stands for: CD45RA+ positively selected. The sequence derives from a man aged 18 to 29 in good health. The rearrangement joined TRBV19 to TRBJ1-1, and TRBD1 matches 10 of the central bases. In nucleotide form, the sequence is TGTGCCAGTAGTAACCTCGGGACAGGGGTTACTGAAGCTTTCTTT. This yields the protein CASSNLGTGVTEAFF.